The present T cell receptor beta chain was sequenced within a study of identical twins (dated by TCRdb to 2016 to 2018). Describing the broader study: TCR alpha and beta repertoires from monozygotic twins, unrelated adults of various ages and cord blood were deep-sequenced to test whether fetal clonotypes persist. To rule out contamination, the twin experiments were replicated at different times with different library preparation protocols. Beyond this particular receptor, the publication reports: Fewer insertions were carried by abundant cord blood beta clonotypes; a weaker similar trend was observed in young adult naive repertoires, while no such trend was observed in memory repertoires. In beta out-of-frame sequences, excess twin sharing was weaker, because having fewer shared sequences lowered the signal-to-noise ratio. Invariant T cells such as MAIT and iNKT could partly confound zero-insertion analyses, though diverse VJ usage argued against this for most clonotypes. Compared with coincidental sharing between unrelated individuals, out-of-frame TCR alpha sequences shared between twins showed an excess of sequences with low generation probability. Out-of-frame TCR alpha sharing in monozygotic twins was systematically underestimated by recombination models, whereas sharing between unrelated individuals was in agreement with the recombination models. Because the same donors could not be followed over many years, the conclusions depended on cross-sectional statistical analysis.

The library came from 5' RACE. The instrument given in TCRdb is Illumina HiSeq 2000. A universal primer binding site was added through template switching, and the final cDNA carried a unique molecular identifier so that TCR cDNA molecules could be counted accurately. Specific primers in the conserved constant-segment region were used to synthesize first-strand cDNA for the TCR alpha and beta chains. To control for contamination, every cDNA library carried two barcodes: a SMART-Mk sample barcode plus Illumina barcodes. TruSeq adapter sequences, together with Illumina sample barcodes, were added in two successive PCR steps. The TCR alpha and beta cDNA libraries were sequenced on the Illumina HiSeq platform using custom primers. The paper's data handling went like this. Raw reads were processed with MiGEC to extract unique molecular identifiers, and MiXCR was used to determine CDR3 positions. Recombination models were inferred per individual with the repgenHMM and IGoR tools using an EM algorithm. Shared clonotypes were analyzed with the tcR package in R, and sharing was normalized by the product of cloneset sizes. Out-of-frame nonproductive sequences were analyzed to study raw recombination free of thymic and clonal selection effects. TCRdb trimmed public reads at Q25 via fastp, called clones via MiXCR and kept in-frame beta chains. Rows with a matching CDR3 protein are joined into one entry that keeps the most common DNA and genes. The V and J calls here are based on TCRdb, not the publication. The sample table lists 500,000 or so distinct CDR3 sequences, roughly 13% of them with a count of one. The ten most abundant clones make up about 0.94% of the sample.

V is cut by 7 bases and J by 1 base, and the space between the germline ends is 24 bases. From cysteine to phenylalanine, the CDR3 is 18 amino acids long. Solely the CDR3 DNA is kept, with 54 bases framed from the first base. Per the germline V gene, ENHRY is the CDR1 and SYGVKD is the CDR2. Only healthy Caucasian donors were included. Three pairs of female monozygotic twins, all aged about 18 to 29 years, made up the twin cohort. Positive isolation kits from Invitrogen were used to isolate the CD4+ and CD8+ T cell populations. With respect to this clonotype: This receptor's antigen is unknown. No base qualities exist here, and no much larger clone lies one base off it.

These records were also assigned to another study, of yellow fever vaccine responses in identical twins. The second investigation adds: According to the authors, the vaccine-induced T cell response in identical twins seemed to be partly convergent and partly specific to each individual. Focusing on identical twins, the study followed the T cell clones that responded to the vaccine, and did so with precision.

Recombination connected TRBV10-3 to TRBJ2-3, with the D gene not clear enough to name. The sequence was obtained from a woman aged 18 to 35 in good health. Sequencing was carried out using CD4+ T cells sorted from blood. At the DNA level, the sequence is TGTGCCATCACGGACCGTCTATCGACCGCCGTGGGCACAGATACGCAGTATTTT. This gives the protein CAITDRLSTAVGTDTQYF.